Below are 5 T cell receptor beta chains sequenced from a single sample in a study of T cell responses to AZD1222 COVID-19 vaccine. Sequencing used immunoSEQ multiplex PCR; TCRdb keeps in-frame clones, though not all of them. Found here are roughly 150,000 clones, roughly 89% of them singletons; the top ten hold around 1.1%. The source was peripheral blood, collected 28 days after the second AZD1222 dose. The receptors here all came from an adult who received the AZD1222 COVID-19 vaccine.

The chain combines TRBV7-2 with TRBJ2-5, with unresolved D. Germline V CDR1 and CDR2: SGHTA, FQGNSA. The length of the CDR3 is 11 residues. Deletions cut 1 base from V and 7 bases from J, with 4 bases between. DNA for the CDR3: TGTGCCAGCAGCTTAGAGGTGACCCAGTACTTC. Translated, it gives CASSLEVTQYF. Using reference TRBV7-2 and TRBJ2-5 for the parts outside the CDR3, the full variable domain is GAGVSQSPSNKVTEKGKDVELRCDPISGHTALYWYRQSLGQGLEFLIYFQGNSAPDKSGLPSDRFSAERTGGSVSTLTIQRTQQEDSAVYLCASSLEVTQYFGPGTRLLVL.

This rearrangement joins TRBV7-6 to TRBJ2-2; the D gene is possibly TRBD2 (6 bases). The CDR3 is made up of 22 amino acids. Deletions cut 4 bases from V and 1 base from J, with 31 bases between. CDR1 is SGHVS, CDR2 FNYEAQ, per germline. The CDR3: CASSSFRGTVGGRGLNTGELFF. CDR3 nucleotide sequence: TGTGCCAGCAGCTCCTTTAGGGGCACCGTCGGAGGGAGAGGCTTGAACACCGGGGAGCTGTTTTTT.

The V and J genes are TRBV7-2 and TRBJ1-1; a weak D match, TRBD1 (5 bases). With 5 bases removed from V and 6 bases from J, the gap between germline ends came to 19 bases. From germline, CDR1 is SGHTA and CDR2 FQGNSA. The CDR3 contains 15 residues. CDR3: CASSQRGELVAEAFF. Here the CDR3 DNA reads TGTGCCAGCAGCCAACGGGGCGAACTGGTTGCTGAAGCTTTCTTT.

This sequence joins TRBV30 and TRBJ2-5; 7 bases are a match to TRBD1. The CDR3 has 12 residues. V shed 2 bases, J shed 6 bases, and the junction held 3 bases outside the gene matches. Germline CDR1 is GTSNPN and CDR2 is SVGIG (reference sequence). The CDR3 nucleotides are TGTGCCTGGAGTAAGGGGGCCAAGACCCAGTACTTC. Its protein product is CAWSKGAKTQYF. Looking up the rest from reference TRBV30 and TRBJ2-5 gives the full variable domain: SQTIHQWPATLVQPVGSPLSLECTVEGTSNPNLYWYRQAAGRGLQLLFYSVGIGQISSEVPQNLSASRPQDRQFILSSKKLLLSDSGFYLCAWSKGAKTQYFGPGTRLLVL.

This chain connects TRBV12-5 to TRBJ1-5; D gene uncertain. This CDR3 comprises 16 residues. Germline V lookup: CDR1 LGHNT, CDR2 FRNRAP. V lost 1 base and J lost 0, with 10 bases in between. The chain's CDR3 is CASGLAYPDSNQPQHF. The CDR3 DNA reads TGTGCTAGTGGTTTGGCTTACCCCGATAGCAATCAGCCCCAGCATTTT.